Listed below are T cell receptor beta chains from one sample, sequenced in a study of T cell repertoires in cytomegalovirus infection. Their antigens are not known. TCRdb reanalysed the reads using MiXCR and keeps one entry per CDR3 protein. Of fewer than 850,000 distinct CDR3 sequences in the sample, about 29% are singletons; the top ten hold about 12%. Sequencing used cultured CD8+ T cells from PBMCs, obtained from culture after CMV antigen stimulation. The receptors originated from a human donor in good health (CMV status not recorded). Some clones in this sample may be carry-over from other donors' samples. The CDR3 runs from the conserved cysteine through the conserved F or W. Fields, in order: clone size, J gene, V gene, D gene, CDR3 DNA, CDR3 protein. A D gene is named only where the DNA matches it firmly. The size of a clone is reported for some rows only, either as once, few or many, or as a class for expanded clones.

- TRBJ2-1 TRBV4-1 TRBD2 TGCGCCAGCAGCCCGCTCTGGGCGGGGGGGTACAATGAGCAGTTCTTC CASSPLWAGGYNEQFF
many TRBJ2-2 TRBV27 - TGTGCCAGCAGTTCCCGGGACGTGAACACCGGGGAGCTGTTTTTT CASSSRDVNTGELFF
many TRBJ1-1 TRBV7-3 TRBD1 TGTGCCAGCAGCCGAACAGGGGGCTCTGAAGCTTTCTTT CASSRTGGSEAFF
many TRBJ2-1 TRBV6-5 TRBD2 TGTGCCAGCAGTTACTTAGCGGGGCCCTACAATGAGCAGTTCTTC CASSYLAGPYNEQFF
few TRBJ1-5 TRBV6-1 - TGTGCCAGCAGGGTCGGGACTCCCAATCAGCCCCAGCATTTT CASRVGTPNQPQHF
- TRBJ1-1 TRBV15 - TGTGCCACCAGCAGAGAAATGGCCTTCACGGAGAACACTGAAGCTTTCTTT CATSREMAFTENTEAFF
few TRBJ1-5 TRBV6-1 TRBD1 TGTGCCAGCATGGAGAATTTGGGACAGTTTTATAGCAATCAGCCCCAGCATTTT CASMENLGQFYSNQPQHF
few TRBJ2-1 TRBV5-5 TRBD1 TGTGCCAGCAGCAGTTTTACCGGGACAGGGGGCCATGAGCAGTTCTTC CASSSFTGTGGHEQFF
many TRBJ1-3 TRBV7-6 - TGTGCCAGCAGCTTAGGCTCGGGGGCGACTGGAAACACCATATATTTT CASSLGSGATGNTIYF
- TRBJ2-7 TRBV20-1 TRBD2 TGCAGTGCTAGAGAGTTAGCGGGGGACTACGAGCAGTACTTC CSARELAGDYEQYF
- TRBJ1-1 TRBV7-3 TRBD1 TGTGGGATCAAGGGGGCAGACACTGAAGCTTTCTTT CGIKGADTEAFF
once TRBJ1-5 TRBV6-6 - TGTGCCAGCAGTTTCCATCAGATGGGGCATCAGCCCCAGCATTTT CASSFHQMGHQPQHF
few TRBJ2-5 TRBV6-6 - TGTGCCAGCAGTTACCCCGGAGGGGGCACGAGTGGGGAAGAGACCCAGTACTTC CASSYPGGGTSGEETQYF
few TRBJ2-3 TRBV4-2 - TGTGCCAGCAGCCAGGTTGAGGGAGATACGCAGTATTTT CASSQVEGDTQYF
- TRBJ1-6 TRBV27 TRBD1 TGTGCCAGCCGGAGGGGGCTTCCTCTTAATTCACCCCTCCACTTT CASRRGLPLNSPLHF
few TRBJ2-5 TRBV12-3/TRBV12-4 - TGTGCCAGCAGTTTTATTCTAGCGAGGGAAGAGACCCAGTACTTC CASSFILAREETQYF
few TRBJ2-1 TRBV12-5 - TGTGCTAGTGGTTTGGTAAGCGGTGACAATGAGCAGTTCTTC CASGLVSGDNEQFF
- TRBJ2-7 TRBV11-3 TRBD2 TGTGCCAGCAGCTCCCGGGAGGACTACGAGCAGTACTTC CASSSREDYEQYF
few TRBJ1-2 TRBV6-6 TRBD1 TGTGCCAGCAGTTTCGACAGGGGCGGCTATGGCTACACCTTC CASSFDRGGYGYTF
- TRBJ2-1 TRBV5-4 - TGTGCCAGCAGCCCCGGGACTGAAGGGGCGGATGAGCAGTTCTTC CASSPGTEGADEQFF
- TRBJ1-1 TRBV28 - TGTGCCAGCAGTTACCCCCGGGACCTGAACACTGAAGCTTTCTTT CASSYPRDLNTEAFF
- TRBJ2-5 TRBV12-3/TRBV12-4 - TGTGCCAGCAGACCGGACGGAGAGGAGACCCAGTACTTC CASRPDGEETQYF
- TRBJ2-7 TRBV29-1 - TGCAGCGTTTTGATCGGTTCCGACTACGAGCAGTACTTC CSVLIGSDYEQYF
- TRBJ1-2 TRBV20-1 TRBD1 TGCAGTGCGCCCAAACAGGGGGCGAATGGCTACACCTTC CSAPKQGANGYTF
- TRBJ1-1 TRBV29-1 TRBD1 TGCAGCGTTGCACAGGGGGGTACTGAAGCTTTCTTT CSVAQGGTEAFF
many TRBJ2-1 TRBV7-2 - TGTGCCAGCAGCTTAGCGCTACTAGGAGACAATGAGCAGTTCTTC CASSLALLGDNEQFF
few TRBJ2-2 TRBV12-3/TRBV12-4 - TGTGCCAGCAAGATAGACCCCGGGGAGCTGTTTTTT CASKIDPGELFF
many TRBJ2-5 TRBV7-8 TRBD2 TGTGCCAGCAGCTTATCTCCTAGCGGGGGGGCGGTGGAGACCCAGTACTTC CASSLSPSGGAVETQYF
- TRBJ2-5 TRBV6-6 TRBD1 TGTGCCAGCAGTAGGACAGGGGTGGTGGAGACCCAGTACTTC CASSRTGVVETQYF
- TRBJ1-2 TRBV24-1 TRBD1 TGTGCCACCTCTACAGGGGACGCAATCTATGGCTACACCTTC CATSTGDAIYGYTF
- TRBJ1-1 TRBV18 - TGTGCCAGCTCACCGTTTACGCATGGAAAATCAGGGCCTGAAGCTTTCTTT CASSPFTHGKSGPEAFF
- TRBJ2-7 TRBV27 TRBD1 TGTGCCAGCAGTCGGGGGACAGGGGAAGGAACCTACGAGCAGTACTTC CASSRGTGEGTYEQYF
many TRBJ2-3 TRBV7-9 - TGTGCCAGCAGGTCGGACGACCTTACGCAGTATTTT CASRSDDLTQYF
many TRBJ1-1 TRBV6-5 - TGTGCCAGCAGTTACCGCCTGCCTGTGAACACTGAAGCTTTCTTT CASSYRLPVNTEAFF
- TRBJ1-2 TRBV6-1 - TGTGCCAGCAGACCACAGGGTAGCTATAACTATGGCTACACCTTC CASRPQGSYNYGYTF
many TRBJ2-1 TRBV7-8 TRBD2 TGTGCCAGCAGCTCCGGACTAGTTTACAATGAGCAGTTCTTC CASSSGLVYNEQFF
few TRBJ2-1 TRBV9 - TGTGCCAGCAGCGCAGAGACCCTAAGGGGGTCATGGGATGAGCAGTTCTTC CASSAETLRGSWDEQFF
many TRBJ1-2 TRBV7-8 - TGTGCCAGCAGTCCCCGACCGGAGTATGGCTACACCTTC CASSPRPEYGYTF
- TRBJ1-6 TRBV6-5 - TGTGCCAGCAGTCAAATGTCGTTTGGACGGCCAAATTCACCCCTCCACTTT CASSQMSFGRPNSPLHF
- TRBJ2-1 TRBV15 TRBD2 TGTGCCACCAGCAGACTAGCGGGGGTGGATGAGCAGTTCTTC CATSRLAGVDEQFF
many TRBJ2-5 TRBV6-2/TRBV6-3 - TGTGCCAGCAGTTACTCGGTCAGGGGGGAAGAGACCCAGTACTTC CASSYSVRGEETQYF
few TRBJ2-3 TRBV25-1 TRBD1 TGTGCCAGCTCAACAGGGGCCACAGATACGCAGTATTTT CASSTGATDTQYF
few TRBJ2-1 TRBV18 TRBD2 TGTGCCAGCTCTCAACTTCGAAATAGCGGGGGGGCCTACAATGAGCAGTTCTTC CASSQLRNSGGAYNEQFF